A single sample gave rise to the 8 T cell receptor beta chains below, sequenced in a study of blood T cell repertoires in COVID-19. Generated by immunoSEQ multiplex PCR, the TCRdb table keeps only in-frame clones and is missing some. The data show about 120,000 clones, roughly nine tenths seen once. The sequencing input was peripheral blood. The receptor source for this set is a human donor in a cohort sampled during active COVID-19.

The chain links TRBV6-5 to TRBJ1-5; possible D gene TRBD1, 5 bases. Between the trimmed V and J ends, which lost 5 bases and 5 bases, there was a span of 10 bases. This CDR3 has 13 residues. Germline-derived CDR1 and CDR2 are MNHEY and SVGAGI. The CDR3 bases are TGTGCCAGCAGTCGTAGGGGCTATCAGCCCCAGCATTTT. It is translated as CASSRRGYQPQHF.

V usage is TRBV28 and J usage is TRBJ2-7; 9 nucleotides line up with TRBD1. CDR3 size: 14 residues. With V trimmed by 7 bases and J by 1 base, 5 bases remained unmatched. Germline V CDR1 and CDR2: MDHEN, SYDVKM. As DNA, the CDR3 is TGTGCCAGCACCCCCGGGACAGGGTCCTACGAGCAGTACTTC. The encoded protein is CASTPGTGSYEQYF.

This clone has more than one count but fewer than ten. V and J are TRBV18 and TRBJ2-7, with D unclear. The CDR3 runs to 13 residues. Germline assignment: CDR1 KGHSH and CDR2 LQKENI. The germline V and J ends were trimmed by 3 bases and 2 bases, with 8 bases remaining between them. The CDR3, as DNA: TGTGCCAGCTCACCTGCGGCCCCCTACGAGCAGTACTTC. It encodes CASSPAAPYEQYF.

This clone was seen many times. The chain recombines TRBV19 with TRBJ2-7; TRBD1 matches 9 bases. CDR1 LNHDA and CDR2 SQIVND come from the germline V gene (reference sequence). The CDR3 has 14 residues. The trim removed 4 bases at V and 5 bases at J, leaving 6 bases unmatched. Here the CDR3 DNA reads TGTGCCAGTAGTACCGGGACAGGGTATCACGAGCAGTACTTC. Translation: CASSTGTGYHEQYF.

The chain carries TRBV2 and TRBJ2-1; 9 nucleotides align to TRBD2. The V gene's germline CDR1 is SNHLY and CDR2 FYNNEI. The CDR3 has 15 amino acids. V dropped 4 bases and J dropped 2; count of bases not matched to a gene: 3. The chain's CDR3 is CASSVASGAYNEQFF. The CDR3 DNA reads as TGTGCCAGCAGTGTTGCTAGCGGGGCCTACAATGAGCAGTTCTTC.

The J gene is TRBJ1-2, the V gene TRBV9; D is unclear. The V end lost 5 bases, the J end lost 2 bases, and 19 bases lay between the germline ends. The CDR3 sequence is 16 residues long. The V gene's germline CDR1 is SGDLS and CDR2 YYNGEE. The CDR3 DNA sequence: TGTGCCAGCAGAGACCCCTGGAGGTCGGACAACTATGGCTACACCTTC. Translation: CASRDPWRSDNYGYTF.

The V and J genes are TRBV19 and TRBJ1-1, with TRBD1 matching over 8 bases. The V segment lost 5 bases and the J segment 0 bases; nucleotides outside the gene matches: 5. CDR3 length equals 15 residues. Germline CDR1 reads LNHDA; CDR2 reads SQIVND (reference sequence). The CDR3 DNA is TGTGCCAGTAGTCTAGGGGACAGGATGAACACTGAAGCTTTCTTT. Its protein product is CASSLGDRMNTEAFF.

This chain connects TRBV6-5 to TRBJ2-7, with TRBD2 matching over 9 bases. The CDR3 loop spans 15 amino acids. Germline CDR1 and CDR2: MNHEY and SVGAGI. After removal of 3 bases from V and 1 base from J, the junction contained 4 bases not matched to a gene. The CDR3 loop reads CASSYGLAGSYEQYF. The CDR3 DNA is TGTGCCAGCAGTTATGGGCTAGCGGGATCCTACGAGCAGTACTTC.